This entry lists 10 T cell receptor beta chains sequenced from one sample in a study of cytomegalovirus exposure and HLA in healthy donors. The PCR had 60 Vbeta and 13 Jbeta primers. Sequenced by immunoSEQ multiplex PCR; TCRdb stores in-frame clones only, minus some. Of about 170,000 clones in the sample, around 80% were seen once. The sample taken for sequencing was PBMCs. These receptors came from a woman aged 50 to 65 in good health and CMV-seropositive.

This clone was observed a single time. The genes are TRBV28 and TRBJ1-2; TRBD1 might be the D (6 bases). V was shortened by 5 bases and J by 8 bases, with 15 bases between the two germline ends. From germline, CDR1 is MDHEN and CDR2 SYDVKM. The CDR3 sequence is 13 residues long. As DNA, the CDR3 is TGTGCCAGCAGTCGGACAGAGCTTTTGGGCTACACCTTC. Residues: CASSRTELLGYTF.

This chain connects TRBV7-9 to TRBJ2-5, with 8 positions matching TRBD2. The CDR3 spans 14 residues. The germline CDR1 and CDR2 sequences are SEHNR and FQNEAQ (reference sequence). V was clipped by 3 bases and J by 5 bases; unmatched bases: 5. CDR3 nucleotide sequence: TGTGCCAGCAGCTTCGGGGGGGCCGGGGAGACCCAGTACTTC. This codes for CASSFGGAGETQYF.

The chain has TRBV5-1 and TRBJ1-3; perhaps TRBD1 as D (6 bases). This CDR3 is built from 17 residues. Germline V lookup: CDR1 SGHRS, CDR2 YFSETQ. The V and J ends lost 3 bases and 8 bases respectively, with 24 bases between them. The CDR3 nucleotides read TGCGCCAGCAGCTCGATCCCACAGGGTATCGGGGCAGACACCATATATTTT. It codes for CASSSIPQGIGADTIYF.

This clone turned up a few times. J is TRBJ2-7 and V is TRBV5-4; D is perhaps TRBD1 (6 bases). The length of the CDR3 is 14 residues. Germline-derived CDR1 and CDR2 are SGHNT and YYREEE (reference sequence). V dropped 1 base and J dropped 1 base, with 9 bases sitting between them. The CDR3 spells CASSLTGISYEQYF. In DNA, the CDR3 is TGTGCCAGCAGCTTGACAGGGATATCCTACGAGCAGTACTTC. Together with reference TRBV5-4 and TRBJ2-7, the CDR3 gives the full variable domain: ETGVTQSPTHLIKTRGQQVTLRCSSQSGHNTVSWYQQALGQGPQFIFQYYREEENGRGNFPPRFSGLQFPNYSSELNVNALELDDSALYLCASSLTGISYEQYFGPGTRLTVT.

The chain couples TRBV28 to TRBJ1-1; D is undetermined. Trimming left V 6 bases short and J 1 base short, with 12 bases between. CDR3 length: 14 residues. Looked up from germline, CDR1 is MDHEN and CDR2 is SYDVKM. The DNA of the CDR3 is TGTGCCAGCAGCGTGAGACGGAGGAACACTGAAGCTTTCTTT. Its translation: CASSVRRRNTEAFF.

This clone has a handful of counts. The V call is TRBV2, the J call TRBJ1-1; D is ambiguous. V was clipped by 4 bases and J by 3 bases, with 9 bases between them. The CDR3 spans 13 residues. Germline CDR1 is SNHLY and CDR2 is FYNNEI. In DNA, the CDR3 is TGTGCCAGCAGTGTATCCGGGGACACTGAAGCTTTCTTT. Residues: CASSVSGDTEAFF.

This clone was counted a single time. CDR3 amino acids: CASSPFAPGGGGKNIQYF. Written as DNA, the CDR3 is TGTGCCAGCAGCCCCTTCGCCCCTGGAGGGGGGGGCAAAAACATTCAGTACTTC. The rearrangement uses TRBV7-9 and TRBJ2-4, with TRBD2 as a possible D gene (7 bases). The CDR3 runs 18 residues. V lost 5 bases and J lost 3, with 23 bases in between. The germline V gene has CDR1 SEHNR and CDR2 FQNEAQ (reference sequence).

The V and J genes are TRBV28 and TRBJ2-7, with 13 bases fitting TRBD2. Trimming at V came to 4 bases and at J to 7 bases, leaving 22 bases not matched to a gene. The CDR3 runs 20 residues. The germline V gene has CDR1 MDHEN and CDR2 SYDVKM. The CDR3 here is CASSSITGTSGNASPFEQYF. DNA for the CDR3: TGTGCCAGCAGTTCAATCACCGGGACTAGCGGGAATGCGAGCCCGTTTGAGCAGTACTTC.

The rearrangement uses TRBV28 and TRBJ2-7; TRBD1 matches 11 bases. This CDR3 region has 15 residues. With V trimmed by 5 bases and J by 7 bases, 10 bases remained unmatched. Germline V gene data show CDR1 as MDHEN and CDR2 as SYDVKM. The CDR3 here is CASSNSGTGGGEQYF. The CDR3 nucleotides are TGTGCCAGCAGTAACTCCGGGACAGGGGGAGGTGAGCAGTACTTC.

The CDR3, as DNA: TGTGCCAGCAGCGGACCCCGGGGAGCACTTTATCAGCCCCAGCATTTT. It codes for CASSGPRGALYQPQHF. V usage is TRBV9 and J usage is TRBJ1-5, with D unclear. Germline V gives CDR1 SGDLS, CDR2 YYNGEE. Trimming shortened V by 3 bases and J by 5 bases, and 18 bases separated the two germline ends. The CDR3 covers 16 residues.